This is a list of T cell receptor beta chains from one sample in a study of low-dose radiotherapy and immunotherapy resistance in tumors. TCRdb re-called the reads through MiXCR, storing one row per CDR3 protein. The repertoire includes about 39,000 distinct CDR3 sequences, around 20% of them detected once, and roughly 10% sits in the top ten. The specimen comprised PBMCs, sampled after low-dose radiotherapy plus immunotherapy. The receptor set was obtained from a female donor with ovarian cancer. Both conserved end residues are part of each CDR3. A D gene is named only where the DNA matches it firmly. Rows may omit the clone size; those that give it use once, few, many or a size class.

cdr3_length: 14
clone_size: many
j_call: TRBJ2-6
v_call: TRBV5-8
d_call: TRBD2
cdr3_nt: TGTGCCAGCACCAACGGGGGGGGGGCCAACGTCCTGACTTTC
cdr3_aa: CASTNGGGANVLTF

cdr3_length: 13
clone_size: many
j_call: TRBJ2-1
v_call: TRBV20-1
d_call: -
cdr3_nt: TGCAGTCCCAGGGCGTCATTCTACAATGAGCAGTTCTTC
cdr3_aa: CSPRASFYNEQFF

cdr3_length: 12
clone_size: many
j_call: TRBJ2-5
v_call: TRBV29-1
d_call: -
cdr3_nt: TGCAGCGTTGTTGGGGGTGGGGAGACCCAGTACTTC
cdr3_aa: CSVVGGGETQYF

cdr3_length: 14
clone_size: many
j_call: TRBJ1-3
v_call: TRBV18
d_call: -
cdr3_nt: TGTGCCAGCTCACCACGGGACAACGGAAACACCATATATTTT
cdr3_aa: CASSPRDNGNTIYF

cdr3_length: 13
clone_size: many
j_call: TRBJ2-5
v_call: TRBV18
d_call: -
cdr3_nt: TGTGCCAGCTCAAGAGGGAGTCAAGAGACCCAGTACTTC
cdr3_aa: CASSRGSQETQYF

cdr3_length: 12
clone_size: many
j_call: TRBJ1-2
v_call: TRBV20-1
d_call: -
cdr3_nt: TGCAGTGCTCCGAAATATAACTATGGCTACACCTTC
cdr3_aa: CSAPKYNYGYTF

cdr3_length: 13
clone_size: many
j_call: TRBJ1-5
v_call: TRBV6-5
d_call: -
cdr3_nt: TGTGCCAGCACCCCCGCCTGGGGTCAGCCCCAGCATTTT
cdr3_aa: CASTPAWGQPQHF

cdr3_length: 16
clone_size: -
j_call: TRBJ2-7
v_call: TRBV18
d_call: -
cdr3_nt: TGTGCCAGCTCACCTGGGGGGCCTCGCGGCTCCTACGAGCAGTACTTC
cdr3_aa: CASSPGGPRGSYEQYF

cdr3_length: 15
clone_size: many
j_call: TRBJ1-2
v_call: TRBV21-1
d_call: -
cdr3_nt: TGTGCCAGCAGCAAATTAACAGGGGGCTGCTATGGCTACACCTTC
cdr3_aa: CASSKLTGGCYGYTF

cdr3_length: 14
clone_size: many
j_call: TRBJ1-1
v_call: TRBV6-1
d_call: -
cdr3_nt: TGTGCCGGGGCCGTGGGCAGGGCGGCACCTGAAGCTTTCTTT
cdr3_aa: CAGAVGRAAPEAFF